The T cell receptor beta chain under discussion was sequenced for a study of blood T cell repertoires in COVID-19. Study at large: COVID-19 samples from acute and convalescent phases originated in the United States, Italy and Spain. Sources were T cells, B-cell-depleted T cells, or PBMCs; the material itself was cDNA or gDNA.

This clone was counted only a few times. Original data processing: Nucleated cell counts were estimated from reference gene primer amplification. Some clones are missing from TCRdb's copy, which holds only in-frame ones; the method was immunoSEQ multiplex PCR. V and J calls and clone size come straight from that table; D and trimming were deduced from the DNA. The sample has some 120,000 clones, about 88% seen once; the top ten hold roughly 1.4%. Germline-derived CDR1 and CDR2 are LGHDT and YNNKEL (reference sequence). There are 17 residues in the CDR3. The V gene end was trimmed by 2 bases and the J gene end by 5 bases; junction bases not matched to a gene: 12.

Sample: peripheral blood. This rearrangement joins TRBV3-1 (or the pseudogene TRBV3-2) to TRBJ2-5; 9 bases align to TRBD2. This sequence originates from a human donor in a cohort sampled during active COVID-19. CDR3 amino acids: CASSQPFTGTSRETQYF. Written as DNA, the CDR3 is TGTGCCAGCAGCCAACCCTTTACCGGGACTAGCAGGGAGACCCAGTACTTC.